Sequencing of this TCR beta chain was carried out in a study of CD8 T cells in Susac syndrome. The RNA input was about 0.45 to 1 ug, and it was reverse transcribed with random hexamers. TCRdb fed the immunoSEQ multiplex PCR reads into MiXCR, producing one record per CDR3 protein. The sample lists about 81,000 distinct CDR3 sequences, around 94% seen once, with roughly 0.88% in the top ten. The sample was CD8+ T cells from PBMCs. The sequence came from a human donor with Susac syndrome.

DNA for the CDR3: TGTGCCAGCAGCCCCGGACTAGCGGGGGGTACGAACACCGGGGAGCTGTTTTTT. It encodes CASSPGLAGGTNTGELFF. The chain links TRBV3-1 to TRBJ2-2, with TRBD2 matching 14 bases. The CDR3 is 18 amino acids. V shed 4 bases, J shed 0 bases, and the junction held 4 bases outside the gene matches. Per the germline V gene, CDR1 is LGHDT and CDR2 is YNNKEL (reference sequence).